The clone carrying this TCR beta chain was recorded only once. The target antigen is unknown. The data derive from a study of cytomegalovirus exposure and HLA in healthy donors. Across the study: As an earlier analysis found, around 170 million T cells yielded some 120 million unique TCR beta sequences.

The PCR had 60 Vbeta and 13 Jbeta primers. Using immunoSEQ multiplex PCR, the repertoire was profiled, and TCRdb retains in-frame clones only, with some absent. Found here are 30,000 to 45,000 clones, roughly 76% of them singletons; the top ten hold roughly 9.3%. Per germline, CDR1 SQVTM and CDR2 ANQGSEA. The V end was cut by 3 bases, the J end by 4 bases, with 10 bases between. The CDR3 runs 14 residues. Study outcomes and limitations: The authors enumerated around 150 TCR beta chains as linked to cytomegalovirus. Data from an earlier analysis indicated that most TCR beta V segments were productive either about 90% or about 30% of the time. With DRB1 most and HLA-C fewest, TCR association rates differed between HLA loci in a later analysis.

The gene calls are TRBV29-1 and TRBJ2-6; D may be TRBD2 (7 bases). The sequence came from a woman aged 40-49 years in good health and CMV-seronegative. The sample consisted of PBMCs. The CDR3 nucleotides are TGCAGCGTTGAGGGGGGGGCAGGGGCCAACGTCCTGACTTTC. This gives the protein CSVEGGAGANVLTF.